The 3 T cell receptor beta chains in this list originate from one sample, sequenced in a study of T cell repertoires and HLA-DP antigens. Here immunoSEQ multiplex PCR was the method, and the copy in TCRdb shows in-frame clones only, minus some. The data contain about 89,000 clones, roughly 86% of them singletons. These TCRs' antigens remain unknown. The sample comprised CD4+ T cells from PBMCs. The receptors were sampled from a man over 45 in good health and CMV-seronegative.

This chain joins TRBV7-6 and TRBJ2-1; 10 nucleotides line up with TRBD2. This CDR3 contains 17 residues. Trimming cost V 5 bases and J 5 bases; bases outside gene matches: 12. Per the germline V gene, CDR1 is SGHVS and CDR2 is FNYEAQ. The CDR3 nucleotides are TGTGCCAGCAGCGCCACGCCCGGGACTAGCGCAAACAATGAGCAGTTCTTC. It codes for CASSATPGTSANNEQFF.

The chain carries TRBV4-2 and TRBJ1-6; D remains unclear. Germline V gene data show CDR1 as LGHNA and CDR2 as YNFKEQ. This CDR3 comprises 15 residues. V was cut by 1 base and J by 6 bases, with 10 bases left in between. The CDR3 region has the DNA TGTGCCAGCAGCCAAGTGGCCAGTTTTAATTCACCCCTCCACTTT. It translates to CASSQVASFNSPLHF.

This clone was recorded once. This chain joins TRBV4-3 and TRBJ1-1; D remains ambiguous. V dropped 3 bases and J dropped 3 bases, with 8 bases sitting between them. Germline CDR1 reads LGHNA; CDR2 reads YSLEER. This CDR3 is built from 13 residues. The CDR3 sequence: CASSQTRDTEAFF. The DNA of the CDR3 is TGCGCCAGCAGCCAGACCCGGGACACTGAAGCTTTCTTT.